The present T cell receptor (beta chain) was sequenced within a study of technical replicates of blood from a handful of donors. V lost 1 base, J lost 4 bases, and 11 bases lay in between. The CDR3 totals 14 residues. Germline V gene data show CDR1 as SGHAT and CDR2 as FQNNGV. Assay: immunoSEQ multiplex PCR; the TCRdb copy retains only in-frame clones and omits some. The sample carries 60,000 to 90,000 clones, 80% to 95% recorded once. This chain connects TRBV11-2 to TRBJ2-7; D call uncertain. This clonotype originated in a human donor in good health. Sequencing input: T cells isolated from PBMCs. The CDR3 region is CASSLAQLPYEQYF. Here the CDR3 DNA reads TGTGCCAGCAGCTTAGCACAGCTGCCTTACGAGCAGTACTTC.